The sequence of this T cell receptor beta chain was determined in a study of blood T cell repertoires in COVID-19. Study at large: Both acute and convalescent COVID-19 samples were obtained from the United States, Italy and Spain. The analysed material was cDNA or gDNA that came from T cells, B-cell-depleted T cells, or PBMCs.

Here immunoSEQ multiplex PCR was the method, and the copy in TCRdb shows in-frame clones only, minus some. The repertoire holds 90,000 to 120,000 clones, with more than 60% as singletons. The CDR3 has 14 amino acids. The V gene's germline CDR1 is SNHLY and CDR2 FYNNEI. V was shortened by 0 bases and J by 5 bases, with 10 bases between the two germline ends. This TCR was sampled from a man aged 65-85 years with active or convalescent COVID-19. The sample was peripheral blood. The chain combines TRBV2 with TRBJ2-5, with a tentative D call TRBD2 (6 bases). The CDR3 DNA sequence: TGTGCCAGCAGTGAAGCGCTTCGGGGGGAGACCCAGTACTTC. It specifies CASSEALRGETQYF.